One T cell receptor beta chain is described in this entry. What it recognizes is unknown. This sample was taken from a study of T cell clonotyping in hematopoietic cell transplantation. General study points: Graft donor and pretransplant recipient Inverse Simpson Index values predicted broader posttransplant TCR diversity. Without cell sorting, CD4 versus CD8 contributions remain unresolved.

Sequencing used immunoSEQ multiplex PCR; TCRdb keeps in-frame clones, though not all of them. This repertoire shows 35,000 to 50,000 clones, 95% found once; its top ten account for roughly 0.91%. This TCR came from a man aged 25 to 40 in good health. Some clones in this sample may be carry-over from other donors' samples. The sequencing sample was made of peripheral blood mononuclear cells.

The CDR3 protein is CASSYSNGEEKLFF. CDR3 in DNA: TGTGCCAGCAGTTACTCGAATGGAGAAGAAAAACTGTTTTTT. The rearrangement uses TRBV6-5 and TRBJ1-4; D not resolved. This CDR3 spans 14 amino acids. V lost 0 bases and J 8 bases, leaving 10 bases between the germline ends. Germline V gives CDR1 MNHEY, CDR2 SVGAGI.